The 15 T cell receptor beta chains presented below share a single source sample, sequenced in a study of early T cells in non-severe SARS-CoV-2 infection. In TCRdb, the 5' RACE reads were re-called with MiXCR into one record per CDR3 protein. Of about 80,000 distinct CDR3 sequences listed, more than 13% are singletons. Sequenced input: whole blood. These receptors all stem from an adult who was a healthcare worker with PCR-confirmed SARS-CoV-2 infection or an uninfected control (not recorded which).

This clonotype was seen only a few times. The J gene is TRBJ2-6, the V gene TRBV19, with TRBD1 matching over 7 bases. The CDR3 sequence is 14 residues long. The junction had 6 bases not matched to a gene; V was cut back by 5 bases and J by 8 bases. Germline V gene lookup returns CDR1 LNHDA and CDR2 SQIVND (reference sequence). The CDR3 DNA follows: TGTGCCAGTAGTGAGACAGGGACCCCCAACGTCCTGACTTTC. Translating it yields CASSETGTPNVLTF. The variable domain in full, with the rest retrieved from reference TRBV19 and TRBJ2-6, is DGGITQSPKYLFRKEGQNVTLSCEQNLNHDAMYWYRQDPGQGLRLIYYSQIVNDFQKGDIAEGYSVSREKKESFPLTVTSAQKNPTAFYLCASSETGTPNVLTFGAGSRLTVL.

The V and J genes are TRBV12-3 or TRBV12-4 and TRBJ2-3; D gene uncertain. V lost 3 bases, J lost 0 bases, and 13 bases lay in between. The CDR3 consists of 16 residues. The CDR3: CASSFLGDPSTDTQYF. The CDR3 nucleotides read TGTGCCAGCAGTTTCCTCGGTGATCCTAGCACAGATACGCAGTATTTT.

This clonotype came up a few times. The rearrangement uses TRBV7-9 and TRBJ2-7; D might be TRBD1 (5 bases). The ends were cut back, 3 bases at V and 3 bases at J, with 15 bases in the middle. Germline V lookup: CDR1 SEHNR, CDR2 FQNEAQ (reference sequence). CDR3 length: 15 amino acids. CDR3 sequence: CASSFLSDSLYEQYF. The CDR3, as DNA: TGTGCCAGCAGCTTCCTATCCGACAGCCTCTACGAGCAGTACTTC.

The chain carries TRBV6-5 and TRBJ2-5; 9 nucleotides line up with TRBD1. The CDR3 runs 15 residues. Germline V lookup: CDR1 MNHEY, CDR2 SVGAGI. The J segment lost 7 bases and the V segment lost 2 bases, leaving 8 bases of the junction unmatched. This CDR3 is CASSYAQGAVGTQYF. Written as DNA, the CDR3 is TGTGCCAGCAGTTACGCACAGGGGGCGGTGGGGACCCAGTACTTC.

This clonotype was detected ten times or more. This chain joins TRBV10-2 and TRBJ2-3, with D possibly being TRBD1 or TRBD2 (5 bases each). The CDR3 is made up of 14 amino acids. V gave up 3 bases and J gave up 2 bases, with 9 bases separating them. CDR1 is WSHSY and CDR2 is SAAADI in the germline V gene. CDR3 sequence: CASSEGEITDTQYF. CDR3 nucleotides: TGCGCCAGCAGTGAAGGGGAGATCACAGATACGCAGTATTTT.

This clonotype has ten or more counts. The chain has TRBV20-1 and TRBJ1-5; no clear D gene. V gave up 0 bases and J gave up 11 bases, with 20 bases separating them. The CDR3 runs to 15 residues. CDR1 and CDR2 from the germline V gene are DFQATT and SNEGSKA (reference sequence). This CDR3 reads CSARDVTSFGLAQHF. DNA of the CDR3: TGCAGTGCTAGAGATGTAACGTCTTTTGGTTTGGCCCAGCATTTT.

This clonotype has a handful of counts. The chain carries TRBV14 and TRBJ2-1; no reliable D call. V was pared by 3 bases and J by 9 bases, with 12 bases between. Germline-derived CDR1 and CDR2 are SGHDN and FVKESK. The CDR3 is 13 amino acids. CDR3 region: CASSQTHNAEQFF. The DNA of the CDR3 is TGTGCCAGCAGCCAGACACATAATGCTGAGCAGTTCTTC.

The rearrangement links TRBV4-1 to TRBJ2-1; 7 bases map to TRBD2. With 0 bases clipped from V and 9 bases from J, the junction kept 8 bases outside the gene matches. CDR1 is MGHRA and CDR2 is YSYEKL in the germline V gene. The CDR3 runs to 15 residues. CDR3 bases: TGCGCCAGCAGCCAAGATTTCGATCTAGCGGCTGAGCAGTTCTTC. Translated: CASSQDFDLAAEQFF.

The chain is built from TRBV5-1 and TRBJ2-3; 12 bases are a match to TRBD2. With 4 bases clipped from V and 3 bases from J, the junction kept 9 bases outside the gene matches. The CDR3 covers 17 residues. From germline, CDR1 is SGHRS and CDR2 YFSETQ. The CDR3 DNA sequence: TGCGCCAGCAGCCTAAGCGGACTAGCGGGACAAACAGATACGCAGTATTTT. Protein: CASSLSGLAGQTDTQYF.

This chain links TRBV6-4 with TRBJ2-6; no definite D call. CDR1 is MRHNA and CDR2 is SNTAGT in the germline V gene. There are 14 residues in the CDR3. The germline V and J ends were trimmed by 3 bases and 4 bases, with 7 bases remaining between them. The CDR3 coding sequence is TGTGCCAGCAGTGAGAACATGGGGGCCAACGTCCTGACTTTC. Amino acid sequence: CASSENMGANVLTF.

This chain connects TRBV9 to TRBJ2-3, with D unclear. With 5 bases removed from V and 5 bases from J, the gap between germline ends came to 15 bases. CDR1 and CDR2 from the germline V gene are SGDLS and YYNGEE. CDR3 size: 14 residues. The CDR3 coding sequence is TGTGCCAGCAGTCGACGCCCCGAGAGAGATACGCAGTATTTT. Its protein is CASSRRPERDTQYF.

In its sample, this clonotype was seen a few times. V gene TRBV3-1 combines with J gene TRBJ2-3, with D hard to call. The CDR3 covers 15 residues. In germline, CDR1 is LGHDT, CDR2 YNNKEL (reference sequence). With 1 base removed from V and 1 base from J, the gap between germline ends came to 9 bases. The CDR3 bases are TGTGCCAGCAGCCAAGGTATGCCCGGCACAGATACGCAGTATTTT. Its translation is CASSQGMPGTDTQYF.

The chain links TRBV29-1 to TRBJ2-3; tentatively, D is TRBD1 or TRBD2 (5 bases each). Germline V CDR1 and CDR2: SQVTM, ANQGSEA. V shed 4 bases and J shed 3 bases, with 8 bases lying between them. CDR3 length: 12 amino acids. In DNA form, the CDR3 reads TGCAGCGTTGTGGGGGAAACAGATACGCAGTATTTT. The encoded protein is CSVVGETDTQYF.

The J gene is TRBJ2-3, the V gene TRBV7-3, with TRBD2 matching 12 bases. The CDR3 has 16 amino acids. After removal of 5 bases from V and 1 base from J, the junction contained 4 bases not matched to a gene. CDR1 and CDR2 (germline): SGHTA, FQGTGA. The CDR3 sequence: CASSARTSGGTDTQYF. In DNA form, the CDR3 reads TGTGCCAGCAGCGCCCGGACTAGCGGGGGCACAGATACGCAGTATTTT.

The chain combines TRBV28 with TRBJ2-2, with 12 bases fitting TRBD2. The ends lost 6 bases at V and 4 bases at J; junction bases unmatched: 3. Germline CDR1 reads MDHEN; CDR2 reads SYDVKM. CDR3 size: 15 residues. CDR3 region: CASSLLAGGTGELFF. In nucleotides, the CDR3 is TGTGCCAGCAGCCTACTAGCGGGGGGCACCGGGGAGCTGTTTTTT.